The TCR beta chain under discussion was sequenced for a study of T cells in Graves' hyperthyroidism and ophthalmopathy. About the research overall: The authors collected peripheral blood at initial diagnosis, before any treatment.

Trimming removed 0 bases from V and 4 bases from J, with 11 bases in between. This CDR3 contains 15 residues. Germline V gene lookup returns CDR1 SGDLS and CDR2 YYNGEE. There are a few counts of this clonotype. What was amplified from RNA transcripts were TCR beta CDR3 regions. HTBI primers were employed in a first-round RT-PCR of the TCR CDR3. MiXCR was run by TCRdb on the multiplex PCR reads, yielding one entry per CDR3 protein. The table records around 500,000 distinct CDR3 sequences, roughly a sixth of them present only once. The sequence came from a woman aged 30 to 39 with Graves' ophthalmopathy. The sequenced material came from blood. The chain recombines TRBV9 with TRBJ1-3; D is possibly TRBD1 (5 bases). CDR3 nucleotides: TGTGCCAGCAGCGTAGAAGAGGGGTCCGGAAACACCATATATTTT. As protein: CASSVEEGSGNTIYF.